This entry describes one T cell receptor beta chain. This record belongs to a study of OX40 agonist ivuxolimab in advanced cancers. Whole-study context: People in dose escalation had one of these cancers: hepatocellular carcinoma, melanoma, renal cell or head and neck cancer. Having had anti-PD-1, anti-PD-L1 or anti-CTLA-4 therapy before was allowed, and roughly 40% had some.

Clones were read by immunoSEQ multiplex PCR, and TCRdb kept only the in-frame ones, dropping some. The table lists 90,000 to 150,000 clones, 80% to 90% of them singletons, with about 0.55% in the top ten. Germline assignment: CDR1 SEHNR and CDR2 FQNEAQ (reference sequence). The CDR3 consists of 13 residues. The V gene lost 1 base and the J gene lost 4 bases, with 6 bases spanning the gap. The TCR comes from an adult with an advanced solid tumor such as melanoma, head and neck, liver or kidney cancer. This chain links TRBV7-9 with TRBJ2-3, with unresolved D. Source: CD4+ or CD8+ T cells sorted from blood, taken in a trial of the OX40 agonist ivuxolimab. CDR3 loop: CASSLGLADTQYF. In DNA, the CDR3 is TGTGCCAGCAGCTTAGGGCTGGCAGATACGCAGTATTTT.